This T cell receptor beta chain was captured in a study of T-cell reconstitution after alpha-beta-depleted transplantation in children. Turning to this clonotype: What it binds is not known.

Study outcomes and limitations: Alpha-beta T cells present about two months after transplant were reported to originate from several hundred expanded graft clones. At the one-year point after transplant, T-cell counts and TCRbeta diversity were found to come mostly from T cells that had been newly produced. Recipient T cells and thymic progenitors that survived were the source of the high TCRbeta diversity seen at day 60 in some patients.

A TCRbeta library incorporating unique molecular identifiers was prepared. TCRdb reanalysed the PCR reads using MiXCR and keeps one entry per CDR3 protein. The repertoire consists of 55,000 to 65,000 distinct CDR3 sequences, with about 40% occurring once and the leading ten covering roughly 98%. The clonotype comes from a male patient younger than 18 who had a stem cell transplant for acute lymphoblastic leukemia, so the T cells may come from the graft donor. The specimen was PBMCs, mostly from graft donor cells, collected 360 days after TCRalphabeta/CD19-depleted stem cell transplant.

The CDR3: CASSLGGPGYEQYF. CDR3 DNA: TGTGCCAGCAGCTTAGGAGGGCCCGGCTACGAGCAGTACTTC. The chain links TRBV7-3 to TRBJ2-7; tentatively, D is TRBD2 (6 bases). V was trimmed by 2 bases and J by 3 bases, leaving 11 bases between them. Germline V lookup: CDR1 SGHTA, CDR2 FQGTGA. The CDR3 sequence is 14 residues long.